This note documents a single T cell receptor (beta chain) sequence. Its antigen has not been determined. One base away there is no much larger clone; base qualities are not given. The collaborating institutions used their own protocols to collect whole blood in K2EDTA tubes. For TCRbeta analysis, collaborator samples were shipped as frozen whole blood, as isolated PBMCs, or as DNA extracted from either sample type. This specimen belongs to a study of blood T cell repertoires in COVID-19 (dated by TCRdb to 2018 to 2021). The study in broad terms: Samples from collaborators originated in the United States, Italy and Spain and spanned both the acute and convalescent phases of COVID-19. Where HLA class I and class II types were available, the types were taken from metadata supplied by the sample provider, not from assay-based typing. The sample metadata nearly always contained a de-identified subject ID, COVID-19 status, age in years and sex. The prospective study material was composed of cDNA or gDNA derived from T cells, B-cell-depleted T cells, or PBMCs. The samples were drawn from the first 160 participants of the ongoing ImmuneRACE study and from some 1,300 subjects provided by 6 global collaborators. The repertoires were released in a freely available public database meant as a resource for research on the immune response to SARS-CoV-2. Subjects who had been exposed to COVID-19, were actively infected with it, or had recovered from it provided the deeply sampled blood TCRbeta repertoires that made up the dataset.

V loses 6 bases at its end and J loses 12 bases; junction bases beyond the gene matches: 8. Reading from cysteine to phenylalanine, the CDR3 counts 12 amino acids. Solely the CDR3 DNA is kept, with 36 bases framed from the first base. TCRbeta CDR3 regions were amplified from genomic DNA using the immunoSEQ Assay, a bias-controlled multiplex PCR. The authors processed their data as follows. Within the assay, amplification of reference gene primers was used to estimate how many nucleated cells each sample contained. Sequence reads were collapsed and filtered to measure the absolute abundance of every unique TCRbeta CDR3 rearrangement. For each sample, productive Simpson clonality was calculated as the square root of Simpson's diversity index across productive rearrangements. This immuneACCESS table, as held by TCRdb, lists in-frame sequences with V and J called but not all clones. Of the missing ones, under half trace to an unresolved V gene in checked studies; the others have no known cause. D and trimming come from the DNA, and the V and J calls and clone size come from that table. The sample data list more than 150,000 clones, and approximately 84% of these were observed just once. The leading ten clones occupy about 14% of the sample.

Paper-wide results and their limitations: How much clinical and demographic metadata was included differed by source and by participant, and the metadata was provided uncurated.

The rearranged segments are TRBV12-3 or TRBV12-4 and TRBJ1-1, and 9 junction bases match TRBD1. The sequencing input was peripheral blood. This clonotype was sampled from a woman aged 80 or over with acute or convalescent COVID-19. In nucleotides, the sequence is TGTGCCAGCAGCCCCACAGGGGGCGGAACTTTCTTT. Translated, it reads CASSPTGGGTFF.